The source of this TCR beta chain is a study of Tregs in tolerant kidney transplant recipients. TCRdb's table, derived via immunoSEQ multiplex PCR, lists solely in-frame clones and lacks some. The profile covers hundreds of thousands of clones, with around 81% appearing a single time and around 0.64% taken by the ten largest. This receptor was identified in a human donor in good health. The specimen was CD4+ T cells from blood.

The CDR3 nucleotides read TGTGCCAGCAGACTGACAGATACGCAGTATTTT. This encodes CASRLTDTQYF. This chain connects TRBV7-6 to TRBJ2-3; D gene uncertain. The germline gives CDR1 SGHVS, CDR2 FNYEAQ. Trimming took 6 bases from V and 3 from J, leaving 4 bases between them. The CDR3 runs to 11 residues.